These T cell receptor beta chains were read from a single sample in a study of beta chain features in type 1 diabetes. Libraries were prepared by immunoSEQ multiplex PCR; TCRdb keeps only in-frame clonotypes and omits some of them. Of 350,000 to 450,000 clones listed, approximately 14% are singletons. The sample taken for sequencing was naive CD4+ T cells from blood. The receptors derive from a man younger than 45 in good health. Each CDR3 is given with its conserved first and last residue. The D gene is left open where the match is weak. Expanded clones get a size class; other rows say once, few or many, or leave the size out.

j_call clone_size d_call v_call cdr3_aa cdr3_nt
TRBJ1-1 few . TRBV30 CAWSALGRQHMNTEAFF TGTGCCTGGAGTGCCTTAGGCAGGCAACACATGAACACTGAAGCTTTCTTT
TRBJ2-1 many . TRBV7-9 CASSLGGSYNEQFF TGTGCCAGCAGCTTAGGAGGCAGCTACAATGAGCAGTTCTTC
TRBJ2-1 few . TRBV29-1 CSVTGRLYNEQFF TGCAGCGTCACGGGACGGCTCTACAATGAGCAGTTCTTC
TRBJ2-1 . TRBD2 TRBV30 CAWSAGGGLPTYEQFF TGTGCCTGGAGTGCCGGGGGGGGACTCCCGACATATGAGCAGTTCTTC
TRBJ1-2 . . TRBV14 CASSQPGWYGYTF TGTGCCAGCAGCCAGCCGGGCTGGTATGGCTACACCTTC
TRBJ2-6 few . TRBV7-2 CASSNRQRTNSGANVLTF TGTGCCAGCAGCAATAGACAGCGAACCAACTCTGGGGCCAACGTCCTGACTTTC
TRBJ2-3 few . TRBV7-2 CASSLSRGVTDTQYF TGTGCCAGCAGCTTATCACGCGGGGTCACAGATACGCAGTATTTT
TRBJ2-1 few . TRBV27 CASSLKGRVRNEQFF TGTGCCAGCAGTTTAAAGGGGAGAGTTCGCAATGAGCAGTTCTTC
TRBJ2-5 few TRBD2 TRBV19 CASSELAGRETQYF TGTGCCAGTAGTGAGCTAGCGGGGAGAGAGACCCAGTACTTC
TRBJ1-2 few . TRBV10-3 CATHSPDDGYTF TGTGCCACCCATTCGCCGGACGATGGCTACACCTTC
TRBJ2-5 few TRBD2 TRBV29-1 CSVRAGGPETQYF TGCAGCGTAAGAGCGGGAGGGCCAGAGACCCAGTACTTC
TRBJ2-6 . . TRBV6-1 CASKIPGANVLTF TGTGCCAGCAAAATCCCTGGGGCCAACGTCCTGACTTTC
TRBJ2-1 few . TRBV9 CASSVTPSYNEQFF TGTGCCAGCAGCGTAACTCCCTCCTACAATGAGCAGTTCTTC
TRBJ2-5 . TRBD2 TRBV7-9 CASVPGLAVETQYF TGTGCCAGTGTTCCGGGACTAGCGGTAGAGACCCAGTACTTC